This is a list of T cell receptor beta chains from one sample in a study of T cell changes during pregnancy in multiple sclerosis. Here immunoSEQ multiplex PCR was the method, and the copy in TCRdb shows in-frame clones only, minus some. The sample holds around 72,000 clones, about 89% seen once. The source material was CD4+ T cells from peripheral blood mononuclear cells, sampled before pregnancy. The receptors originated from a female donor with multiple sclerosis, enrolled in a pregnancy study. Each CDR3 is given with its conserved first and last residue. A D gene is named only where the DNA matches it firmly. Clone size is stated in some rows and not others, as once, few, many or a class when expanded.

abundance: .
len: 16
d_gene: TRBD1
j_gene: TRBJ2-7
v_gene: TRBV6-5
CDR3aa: CASSYYTGTGSYEQYF
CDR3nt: TGTGCCAGCAGTTACTACACCGGGACAGGGAGCTACGAGCAGTACTTC

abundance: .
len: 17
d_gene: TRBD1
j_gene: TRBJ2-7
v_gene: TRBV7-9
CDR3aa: CASSLASGTGGFYEQYF
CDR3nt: TGTGCCAGCAGCTTAGCGTCCGGGACAGGGGGCTTCTACGAGCAGTACTTC

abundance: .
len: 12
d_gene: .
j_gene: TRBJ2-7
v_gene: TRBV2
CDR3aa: CASSDSAYEQYF
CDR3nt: TGTGCCAGCAGTGACTCGGCCTACGAGCAGTACTTC

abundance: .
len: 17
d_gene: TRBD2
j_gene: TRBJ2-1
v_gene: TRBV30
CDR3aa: CAWSSTRTSGTYNEQFF
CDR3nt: TGTGCCTGGAGTTCTACTAGGACTAGCGGGACTTACAATGAGCAGTTCTTC

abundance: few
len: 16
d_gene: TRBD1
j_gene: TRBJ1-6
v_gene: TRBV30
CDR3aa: CAWSGAGGSYNSPLHF
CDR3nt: TGTGCCTGGAGTGGGGCAGGGGGCTCCTATAATTCACCCCTCCACTTT

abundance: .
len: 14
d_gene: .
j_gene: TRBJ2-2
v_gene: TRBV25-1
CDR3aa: CASKSGGSTGELFF
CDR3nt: TGTGCCAGCAAAAGTGGGGGCAGCACCGGGGAGCTGTTTTTT

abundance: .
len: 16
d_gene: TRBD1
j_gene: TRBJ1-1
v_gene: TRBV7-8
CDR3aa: CASSPGTGGRHTEAFF
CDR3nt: TGTGCCAGCAGCCCAGGGACAGGGGGCCGGCACACTGAAGCTTTCTTT

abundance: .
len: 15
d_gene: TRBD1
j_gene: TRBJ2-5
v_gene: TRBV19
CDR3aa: CASRTGTGGRETQYF
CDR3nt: TGTGCCAGTAGGACCGGGACAGGGGGCCGGGAGACCCAGTACTTC

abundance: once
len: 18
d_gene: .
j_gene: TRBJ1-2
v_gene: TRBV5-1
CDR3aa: CASSLAKIGGVADYGYTF
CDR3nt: TGCGCCAGCAGCTTGGCCAAGATAGGAGGGGTGGCGGACTATGGCTACACCTTC

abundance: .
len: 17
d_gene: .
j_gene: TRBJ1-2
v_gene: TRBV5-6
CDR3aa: CASSEIQGVGTENGYTF
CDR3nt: TGTGCCAGCAGCGAAATACAGGGAGTTGGCACGGAAAATGGCTACACCTTC

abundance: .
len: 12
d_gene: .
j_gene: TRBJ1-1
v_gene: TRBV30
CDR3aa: CAWMAGLTEAFF
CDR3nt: TGTGCCTGGATGGCAGGGCTGACGGAAGCTTTCTTT

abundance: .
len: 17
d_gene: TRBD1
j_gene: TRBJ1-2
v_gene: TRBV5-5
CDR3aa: CASSLANRGQSMDGYTF
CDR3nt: TGTGCCAGCAGCTTGGCCAACAGGGGGCAGTCGATGGATGGCTACACCTTC

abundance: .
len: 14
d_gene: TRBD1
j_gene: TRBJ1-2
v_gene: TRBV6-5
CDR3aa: CASSYRQGLYGYTF
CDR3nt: TGTGCCAGCAGTTACCGACAGGGCCTCTATGGCTACACCTTC

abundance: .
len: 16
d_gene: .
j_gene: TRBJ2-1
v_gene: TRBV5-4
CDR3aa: CASSLGGGGPYNEQFF
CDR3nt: TGTGCCAGCAGCTTGGGAGGCGGTGGCCCTTACAATGAGCAGTTCTTC

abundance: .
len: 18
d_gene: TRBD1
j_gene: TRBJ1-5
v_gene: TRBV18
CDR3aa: CASSPGQGAAWSNQPQHF
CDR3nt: TGTGCCAGCTCACCGGGACAGGGGGCTGCGTGGAGCAATCAGCCCCAGCATTTT

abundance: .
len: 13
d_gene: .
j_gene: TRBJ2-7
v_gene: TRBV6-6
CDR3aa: CASSQQLGYEQYF
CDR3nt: TGTGCCAGCAGTCAACAACTAGGCTACGAGCAGTACTTC

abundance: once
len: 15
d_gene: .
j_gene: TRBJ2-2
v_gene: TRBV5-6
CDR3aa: CASSLLQANTGELFF
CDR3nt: TGTGCCAGCAGCTTGTTACAGGCGAACACCGGGGAGCTGTTTTTT

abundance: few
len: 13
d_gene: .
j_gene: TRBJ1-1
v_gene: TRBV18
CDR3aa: CASSPQGNTEAFF
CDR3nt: TGTGCCAGCTCACCGCAGGGTAACACTGAAGCTTTCTTT

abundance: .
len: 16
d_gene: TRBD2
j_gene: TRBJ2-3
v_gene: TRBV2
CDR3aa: CASSVGRAGTVDTQYF
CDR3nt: TGTGCCAGCAGTGTCGGGCGAGCGGGAACGGTAGATACGCAGTATTTT

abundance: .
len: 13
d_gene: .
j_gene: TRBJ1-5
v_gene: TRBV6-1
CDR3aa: CASSEVINQPQHF
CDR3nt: TGTGCCAGCAGTGAAGTAATCAATCAGCCCCAGCATTTT

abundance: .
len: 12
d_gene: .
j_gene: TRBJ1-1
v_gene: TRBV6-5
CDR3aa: CASSHRESEAFF
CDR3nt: TGTGCCAGCAGTCACAGGGAGAGTGAAGCTTTCTTT

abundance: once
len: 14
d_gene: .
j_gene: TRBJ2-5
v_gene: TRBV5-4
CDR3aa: CASSLEARGETQYF
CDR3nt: TGTGCCAGCAGCTTGGAGGCGCGGGGCGAGACCCAGTACTTC

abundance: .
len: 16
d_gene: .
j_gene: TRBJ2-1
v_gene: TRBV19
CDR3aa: CASSVGWRNSYNEQFF
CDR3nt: TGTGCCAGTAGTGTCGGATGGCGGAACTCCTACAATGAGCAGTTCTTC

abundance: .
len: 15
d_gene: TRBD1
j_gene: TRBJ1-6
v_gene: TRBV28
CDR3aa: CASNWGPGQNSPLHF
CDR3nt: TGTGCCAGCAACTGGGGTCCGGGACAGAATTCACCCCTCCACTTT

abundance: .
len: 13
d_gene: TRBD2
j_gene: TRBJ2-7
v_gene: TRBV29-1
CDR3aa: CSGLLAGVYEQYF
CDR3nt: TGCAGCGGCTTACTAGCGGGAGTGTACGAGCAGTACTTC

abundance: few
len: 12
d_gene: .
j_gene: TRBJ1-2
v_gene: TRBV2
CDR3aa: CASHTGMEGYTF
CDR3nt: TGTGCCAGCCATACAGGGATGGAAGGCTACACCTTC

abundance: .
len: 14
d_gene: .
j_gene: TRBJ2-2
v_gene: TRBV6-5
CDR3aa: CASSYSDSTGELFF
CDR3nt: TGTGCCAGCAGTTACTCTGACTCGACCGGGGAGCTGTTTTTT

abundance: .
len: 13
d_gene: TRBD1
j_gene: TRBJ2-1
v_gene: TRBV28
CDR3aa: CASRDRSYNEQFF
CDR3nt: TGTGCCAGCAGGGACAGGAGCTACAATGAGCAGTTCTTC

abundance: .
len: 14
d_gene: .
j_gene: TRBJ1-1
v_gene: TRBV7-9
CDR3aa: CASSLAQGDTEAFF
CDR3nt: TGTGCCAGCAGCTTAGCACAGGGTGACACTGAAGCTTTCTTT

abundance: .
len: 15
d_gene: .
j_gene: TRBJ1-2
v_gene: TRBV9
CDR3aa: CASSVVGGGGHGYTF
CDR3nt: TGTGCCAGCAGCGTAGTCGGTGGGGGAGGTCATGGCTACACCTTC

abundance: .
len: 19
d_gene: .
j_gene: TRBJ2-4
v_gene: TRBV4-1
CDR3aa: CASSPGRAYRRGDKNIQYF
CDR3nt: TGCGCCAGCAGCCCGGGCCGGGCGTACCGCCGCGGGGACAAAAACATTCAGTACTTC

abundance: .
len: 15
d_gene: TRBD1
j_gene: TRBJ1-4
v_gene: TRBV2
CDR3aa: CASSSDRGTNEKLFF
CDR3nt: TGTGCCAGCAGTTCAGACAGGGGAACTAATGAAAAACTGTTTTTT

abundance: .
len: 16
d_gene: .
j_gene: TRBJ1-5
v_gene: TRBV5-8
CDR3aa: CASSFPGQGVVQPQHF
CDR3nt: TGTGCCAGCAGCTTCCCCGGGCAAGGGGTTGTTCAGCCCCAGCATTTT

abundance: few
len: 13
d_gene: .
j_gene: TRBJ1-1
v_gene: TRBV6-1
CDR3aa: CASSTRENTEAFF
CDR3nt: TGTGCCAGCAGTACCAGGGAGAACACTGAAGCTTTCTTT

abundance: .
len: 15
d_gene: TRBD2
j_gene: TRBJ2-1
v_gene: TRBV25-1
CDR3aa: CASSGSGRAYNEQFF
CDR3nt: TGTGCCAGCAGTGGAAGCGGGAGGGCCTACAATGAGCAGTTCTTC

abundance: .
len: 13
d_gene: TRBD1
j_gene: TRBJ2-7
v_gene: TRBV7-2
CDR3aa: CASSRDRGYEQYF
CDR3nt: TGTGCCAGCAGCAGGGACAGGGGATACGAGCAGTACTTC

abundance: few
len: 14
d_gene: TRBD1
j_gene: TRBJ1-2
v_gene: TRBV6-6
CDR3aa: CASSYGDRRYGYTF
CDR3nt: TGTGCCAGCAGTTATGGGGACAGGAGATATGGCTACACCTTC

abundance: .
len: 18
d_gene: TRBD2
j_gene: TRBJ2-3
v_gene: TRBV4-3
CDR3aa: CASSQDLGGGANTDTQYF
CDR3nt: TGCGCCAGCAGCCAAGATCTTGGCGGGGGGGCCAACACAGATACGCAGTATTTT

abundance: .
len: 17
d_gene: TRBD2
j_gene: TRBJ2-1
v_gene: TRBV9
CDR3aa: CASSPWTSGSLYNEQFF
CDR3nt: TGTGCCAGCAGCCCCTGGACTAGCGGGAGCCTCTACAATGAGCAGTTCTTC

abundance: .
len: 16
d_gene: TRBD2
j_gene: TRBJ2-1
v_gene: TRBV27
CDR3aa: CASSLRGTSGGAEQFF
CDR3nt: TGTGCCAGCAGTTTACGAGGGACTAGCGGGGGGGCTGAGCAGTTCTTC

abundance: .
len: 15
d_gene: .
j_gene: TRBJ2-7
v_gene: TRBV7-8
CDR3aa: CASTLDTGSSYEQYF
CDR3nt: TGTGCCAGCACCTTAGATACAGGGAGCTCCTACGAGCAGTACTTC

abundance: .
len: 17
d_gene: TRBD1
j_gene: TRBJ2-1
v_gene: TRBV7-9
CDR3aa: CASRPAKGQGVYNEQFF
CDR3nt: TGTGCCAGCAGGCCAGCAAAGGGACAGGGCGTGTACAATGAGCAGTTCTTC

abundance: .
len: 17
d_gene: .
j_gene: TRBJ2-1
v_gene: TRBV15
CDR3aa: CATSRDGGAGAGNEQFF
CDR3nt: TGTGCCACCAGCAGAGATGGGGGGGCAGGGGCGGGAAATGAGCAGTTCTTC

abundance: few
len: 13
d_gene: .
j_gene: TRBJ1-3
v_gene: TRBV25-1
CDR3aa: CASGSSSGNTIYF
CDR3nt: TGTGCCAGCGGGAGTAGCTCTGGAAACACCATATATTTT

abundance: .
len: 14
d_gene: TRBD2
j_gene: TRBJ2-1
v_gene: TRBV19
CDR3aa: CASFPGGTYNEQFF
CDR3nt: TGTGCCAGCTTCCCGGGAGGTACCTACAATGAGCAGTTCTTC

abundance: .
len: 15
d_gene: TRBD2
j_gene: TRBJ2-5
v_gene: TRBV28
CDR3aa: CASSLKGLAGETQYF
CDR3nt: TGTGCCAGCAGTTTAAAGGGACTAGCGGGAGAGACCCAGTACTTC

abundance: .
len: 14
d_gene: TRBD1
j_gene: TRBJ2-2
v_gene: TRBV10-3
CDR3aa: CAINTGQGIGELFF
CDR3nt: TGTGCCATCAACACGGGACAGGGGATCGGGGAGCTGTTTTTT

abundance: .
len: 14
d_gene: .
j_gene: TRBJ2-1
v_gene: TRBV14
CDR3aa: CASSLRTTYNEQFF
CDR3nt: TGTGCCAGCAGCCTGCGGACAACATACAATGAGCAGTTCTTC

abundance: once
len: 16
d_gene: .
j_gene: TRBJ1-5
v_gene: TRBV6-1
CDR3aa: CASSEVLGAVGQPQHF
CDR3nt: TGTGCCAGCAGTGAAGTATTAGGGGCAGTCGGTCAGCCCCAGCATTTT

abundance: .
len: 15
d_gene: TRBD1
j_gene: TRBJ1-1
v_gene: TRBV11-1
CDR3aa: CASSSEGTGDTEAFF
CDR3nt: TGTGCCAGCAGCTCCGAGGGGACAGGGGACACTGAAGCTTTCTTT

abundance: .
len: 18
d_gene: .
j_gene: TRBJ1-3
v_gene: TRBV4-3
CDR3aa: CASSQDSPGAYSGNTIYF
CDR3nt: TGCGCCAGCAGCCAAGATAGCCCAGGGGCTTACTCTGGAAACACCATATATTTT

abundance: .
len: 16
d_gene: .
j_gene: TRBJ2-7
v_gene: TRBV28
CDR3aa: CASSLDTGDSTYEQYF
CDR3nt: TGTGCCAGCAGTTTGGACACGGGAGATTCCACCTACGAGCAGTACTTC

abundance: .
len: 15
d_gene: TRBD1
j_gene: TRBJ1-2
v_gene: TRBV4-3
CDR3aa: CASSQAGTGISGYTF
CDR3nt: TGCGCCAGCAGCCAAGCGGGGACAGGGATTTCTGGCTACACCTTC

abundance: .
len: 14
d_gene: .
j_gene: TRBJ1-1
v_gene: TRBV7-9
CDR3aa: CASSLGTGVPEAFF
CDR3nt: TGTGCCAGCAGCCTGGGAACGGGGGTGCCTGAAGCTTTCTTT

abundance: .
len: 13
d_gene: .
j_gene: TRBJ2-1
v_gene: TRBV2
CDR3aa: CASLSSSYNEQFF
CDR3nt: TGTGCCTCCCTGTCTAGCTCCTACAATGAGCAGTTCTTC

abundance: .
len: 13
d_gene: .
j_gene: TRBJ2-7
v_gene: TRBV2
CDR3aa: CASSEAGIYEQYF
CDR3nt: TGTGCCAGCAGTGAAGCGGGCATCTACGAGCAGTACTTC

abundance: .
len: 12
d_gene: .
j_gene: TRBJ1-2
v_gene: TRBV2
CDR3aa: CASTGHLGGYTF
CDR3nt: TGTGCCAGCACTGGACATTTGGGTGGCTACACCTTC

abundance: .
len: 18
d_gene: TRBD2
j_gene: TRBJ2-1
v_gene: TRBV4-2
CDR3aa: CASSQEGSTSGSVREQFF
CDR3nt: TGTGCCAGCAGCCAAGAAGGTTCGACTAGCGGGAGTGTAAGGGAGCAGTTCTTC